A single sample is the source of the 26 T cell receptor beta chains below, sequenced in a study of blood T cell repertoires in COVID-19. Produced via immunoSEQ multiplex PCR; TCRdb's table is partial and in-frame only. In the table there are 280,000 or so clones, nearly 90% of which are singletons. Sequencing was performed on PBMCs or T cells enriched from blood (not recorded which). Source of these receptors: a woman in her fifties or sixties who had been exposed to COVID-19.

V gene TRBV3-1 (or the pseudogene TRBV3-2) combines with J gene TRBJ2-5; 7 bases fit TRBD2. The CDR3 spans 14 residues. V was clipped by 4 bases and J by 2 bases; unmatched bases: 4. Germline CDR1 is LGHDT and CDR2 is YNNKEL (reference sequence). The CDR3 bases are TGTGCCAGCAGCCTCGGGACTACGCAAGAGACCCAGTACTTC. Its translation is CASSLGTTQETQYF.

V and J are TRBV10-3 and TRBJ2-1; TRBD1 aligns across 10 bases. V was pared by 5 bases and J by 9 bases, with 13 bases of the junction left unmatched. The CDR3 has 16 amino acids. Germline V gene lookup returns CDR1 ENHRY and CDR2 SYGVKD. The CDR3 nucleotides are TGTGCCATCAGTCCTTTACCGGGACAGGGGAGGAGTGAGCAGTTCTTC. As protein: CAISPLPGQGRSEQFF.

This clone was observed a few times. The V and J genes are TRBV7-9 and TRBJ1-3; the D gene is possibly TRBD1 (6 bases). Germline assignment: CDR1 SEHNR and CDR2 FQNEAQ (reference sequence). Trimming removed 4 bases at V and 0 bases at J, with 10 bases between. The CDR3 is made up of 15 amino acids. CDR3 loop: CASSSQGSSGNTIYF. In DNA, the CDR3 is TGTGCCAGCAGCTCACAGGGTAGCTCTGGAAACACCATATATTTT.

The V gene is TRBV2, the J gene TRBJ2-3; D is possibly TRBD2 (5 bases). The V gene lost 5 bases and the J gene lost 9 bases, with 15 bases spanning the gap. Germline V gene data show CDR1 as SNHLY and CDR2 as FYNNEI. This CDR3 has 13 residues. The CDR3 spells CASSPGPEGTQYF. CDR3 DNA: TGTGCCAGCAGTCCCGGACCCGAGGGCACGCAGTATTTT.

V is TRBV5-6 and J is TRBJ2-7; 11 positions match TRBD1. Germline assignment: CDR1 SGHDT and CDR2 YYEEEE. Trimming at V came to 0 bases and at J to 6 bases, leaving 2 bases not matched to a gene. This CDR3 region has 14 residues. CDR3 DNA: TGTGCCAGCAGCTTGGTGGACAGGGGGCCCGAGCAGTACTTC. Protein product: CASSLVDRGPEQYF.

V and J are TRBV30 and TRBJ1-6; D ambiguous. This CDR3 is built from 17 residues. V lost 0 bases to trimming and J lost 0 bases, with 12 bases between them. Germline CDR1 and CDR2: GTSNPN and SVGIG (reference sequence). The CDR3 DNA sequence: TGTGCCTGGAGTGTGAGTCCCCCCTCCTCCTATAATTCACCCCTCCACTTT. Encoded protein: CAWSVSPPSSYNSPLHF. The full variable domain, with the rest looked up from reference TRBV30 and TRBJ1-6, is SQTIHQWPATLVQPVGSPLSLECTVEGTSNPNLYWYRQAAGRGLQLLFYSVGIGQISSEVPQNLSASRPQDRQFILSSKKLLLSDSGFYLCAWSVSPPSSYNSPLHFGNGTRLTVT.

The V gene is TRBV5-1, the J gene TRBJ1-2; the match to TRBD1 covers 10 bases. The CDR3 contains 14 residues. J was trimmed by 6 bases and V by 3 bases; bases with no gene match: 5. Germline-derived CDR1 and CDR2 are SGHRS and YFSETQ. The CDR3 protein is CASSWGDRGDGYTF. The CDR3 coding sequence is TGCGCCAGCAGCTGGGGGGACAGGGGTGATGGCTACACCTTC.

This rearrangement joins TRBV5-4 to TRBJ1-3, with 8 bases aligning to TRBD1. The CDR3 spans 17 residues. The J segment lost 3 bases and the V segment lost 2 bases, leaving 10 bases of the junction unmatched. Germline CDR1 and CDR2: SGHNT and YYREEE (reference sequence). The CDR3 DNA reads TGTGCCAGCAGCTTTTGGGAAGGGACAGGATTTGGAAACACCATATATTTT. Protein: CASSFWEGTGFGNTIYF. Full variable domain (missing parts from reference TRBV5-4 and TRBJ1-3): ETGVTQSPTHLIKTRGQQVTLRCSSQSGHNTVSWYQQALGQGPQFIFQYYREEENGRGNFPPRFSGLQFPNYSSELNVNALELDDSALYLCASSFWEGTGFGNTIYFGEGSWLTVV.

The V call is TRBV5-1, the J call TRBJ1-2, with D possibly matching TRBD1 (6 bases). CDR1 is SGHRS and CDR2 is YFSETQ in the germline V gene. This CDR3 is 17 amino acids long. V was clipped by 3 bases and J by 6 bases, with 24 bases between them. The CDR3 DNA reads TGCGCCAGCAGCTGGGCGGGGGCCTCTAGACAGTTCGATGGCTACACCTTC. It is translated as CASSWAGASRQFDGYTF.

The chain joins TRBV3-1 (or the pseudogene TRBV3-2) to TRBJ1-2, with 7 bases fitting TRBD1. The length of the CDR3 is 19 residues. The ends lost 0 bases at V and 0 bases at J; junction bases unmatched: 13. Germline V gene sequence: CDR1 LGHDT, CDR2 YNNKEL (reference sequence). This CDR3 reads CASSQDWGGRGSPNYGYTF. For the CDR3, the DNA is TGTGCCAGCAGCCAAGATTGGGGAGGCAGGGGGAGTCCTAACTATGGCTACACCTTC.

The V gene is TRBV3-1 (or the pseudogene TRBV3-2), the J gene TRBJ1-2; 8 positions agree with TRBD1. The germline CDR1 and CDR2 sequences are LGHDT and YNNKEL (reference sequence). Unmatched junction bases numbered 13, after V lost 4 bases and J lost 6 bases. CDR3 length: 16 amino acids. The CDR3 here is CASSRSAGQGGDGYTF. The CDR3 region has the DNA TGTGCCAGCAGCCGAAGTGCTGGACAGGGTGGCGATGGCTACACCTTC.

The gene calls are TRBV28 and TRBJ1-5; 8 bases line up with TRBD1. V dropped 6 bases and J dropped 2; count of bases not matched to a gene: 6. This CDR3 has 15 amino acids. Looked up from germline, CDR1 is MDHEN and CDR2 is SYDVKM. For the CDR3, the DNA is TGTGCCAGCAGGCGCCCAGGGGGCGGCAATCAGCCCCAGCATTTT. Translation: CASRRPGGGNQPQHF.

The chain employs TRBV7-8 and TRBJ2-3; TRBD2 agrees at 16 bases. Looked up from germline, CDR1 is SGHVS and CDR2 is FQNEAQ. The CDR3 contains 20 residues. J gave up 2 bases and V 3 bases, and 11 bases lay outside the gene matches. DNA of the CDR3: TGTGCCAGCAGCTTCACCGGGACTAGCGGGGGGGCTACAATCACAGATACGCAGTATTTT. It is translated as CASSFTGTSGGATITDTQYF. Supplemented by reference TRBV7-8 and TRBJ2-3, the full variable domain reads GAGVSQSPRYKVAKRGQDVALRCDPISGHVSLFWYQQALGQGPEFLTYFQNEAQLDKSGLPSDRFFAERPEGSVSTLKIQRTQQEDSAVYLCASSFTGTSGGATITDTQYFGPGTRLTVL.

The V call is TRBV4-1, the J call TRBJ1-6; D is uncertain. The CDR3 totals 13 residues. Germline V gene sequence: CDR1 MGHRA, CDR2 YSYEKL. The germline V and J ends were trimmed by 1 base and 5 bases, with 3 bases remaining between them. The CDR3 reads CASSQGDNSPLHF. The CDR3 region has the DNA TGCGCCAGCAGCCAAGGCGATAATTCACCCCTCCACTTT.

The rearrangement links TRBV15 to TRBJ2-5, with TRBD2 identical over 7 bases. This CDR3 has 15 amino acids. V lost 3 bases, J lost 7 bases, and 11 bases stayed unmatched. CDR1 is LNHNV and CDR2 is YYDKDF in the germline V gene (reference sequence). CDR3 sequence: CATSRGGTSAATQYF. For the CDR3, the DNA is TGTGCCACCAGCAGGGGGGGGACTTCCGCCGCGACCCAGTACTTC.

To note about this clone: This sample also contains other DNA sequences that code for the same CDR3. The chain uses TRBV5-1 and TRBJ1-6; D is unresolved. This CDR3 is built from 14 residues. Trimming took off 0 bases at V and 9 bases at J, with 10 bases between the two ends. Germline V gene data show CDR1 as SGHRS and CDR2 as YFSETQ. The CDR3 loop is CASSLALGGSPLHF. In DNA form, the CDR3 reads TGCGCCAGCAGCTTGGCGTTGGGAGGTTCACCCCTCCACTTT.

CDR3 DNA: TGTGCCAGCAGTCCCCGGGACAGGGAGAGCTATGGCTACACCTTC. It codes for CASSPRDRESYGYTF. This sequence joins TRBV3-1 (or the pseudogene TRBV3-2) and TRBJ1-2; 9 bases line up with TRBD1. Germline CDR1 is LGHDT and CDR2 is YNNKEL (reference sequence). After removal of 6 bases from V and 4 bases from J, the junction contained 9 bases not matched to a gene. CDR3 size: 15 residues.

The chain carries TRBV6-5 and TRBJ2-5, with TRBD1 identical over 8 bases. J was trimmed by 5 bases and V by 7 bases; bases with no gene match: 6. From germline, CDR1 is MNHEY and CDR2 SVGAGI. The CDR3 has 13 amino acids. CDR3 region: CASNTGGRETQYF. CDR3 nucleotide sequence: TGTGCCAGCAACACAGGGGGGAGGGAGACCCAGTACTTC.

This chain joins TRBV19 and TRBJ2-3; D gene unclear. Germline V lookup: CDR1 LNHDA, CDR2 SQIVND (reference sequence). V lost 6 bases, J lost 3 bases, and 19 bases lay in between. The CDR3 runs 16 residues. The CDR3 DNA is TGTGCCAGTAGACCCCAAGGCGGCGGAAGGACAGATACGCAGTATTTT. Its translation: CASRPQGGGRTDTQYF. The whole variable domain, remainder taken from reference TRBV19 and TRBJ2-3, is DGGITQSPKYLFRKEGQNVTLSCEQNLNHDAMYWYRQDPGQGLRLIYYSQIVNDFQKGDIAEGYSVSREKKESFPLTVTSAQKNPTAFYLCASRPQGGGRTDTQYFGPGTRLTVL.

The chain is built from TRBV3-1 (or the pseudogene TRBV3-2) and TRBJ1-1; possibly TRBD1 for D (5 bases). This CDR3 is built from 15 residues. The germline V gene encodes CDR1 LGHDT and CDR2 YNNKEL (reference sequence). V lost 1 base, J lost 6 bases, and 15 bases lay in between. The CDR3 is CASSQVMVQGAEAFF. The CDR3 DNA sequence: TGTGCCAGCAGCCAAGTTATGGTTCAGGGCGCTGAAGCTTTCTTT.

This clone occurred a few times. V usage is TRBV4-1 and J usage is TRBJ2-7, with 9 bases identical to TRBD1. Germline CDR1 is MGHRA and CDR2 is YSYEKL. J lost 2 bases, V lost 2 bases, and 4 bases had no gene match. The CDR3 runs 15 residues. DNA of the CDR3: TGCGCCAGCAGCCAACCGGGACAGGGTACCTACGAGCAGTACTTC. This gives the protein CASSQPGQGTYEQYF.

The rearrangement joins TRBV3-1 (or the pseudogene TRBV3-2) to TRBJ1-3; maybe TRBD1 (6 bases). Germline V gives CDR1 LGHDT, CDR2 YNNKEL (reference sequence). V was pared by 4 bases and J by 4 bases, with 11 bases between. The CDR3 loop spans 14 amino acids. CDR3 DNA: TGTGCCAGCAGCCTCACAGGGCTCGGAAACACCATATATTTT. Residues: CASSLTGLGNTIYF.

The chain combines TRBV7-2 with TRBJ2-5, with D possibly matching TRBD1 (5 bases). CDR1 is SGHTA and CDR2 is FQGNSA in the germline V gene. The CDR3 contains 16 residues. Trimming cost V 1 base and J 4 bases, with 16 bases left between them. CDR3 in amino acids: CASSLGRRAQGETQYF. CDR3 nucleotide sequence: TGTGCCAGCAGCTTAGGACGAAGGGCGCAGGGAGAGACCCAGTACTTC.

This chain uses TRBV7-9 with TRBJ1-1; weak D call: TRBD1 (5 bases). This CDR3 spans 15 amino acids. Trimming cost V 1 base and J 4 bases, with 13 bases left between them. The germline gives CDR1 SEHNR, CDR2 FQNEAQ (reference sequence). The CDR3 sequence: CASSLDGAQGTEAFF. The CDR3 DNA follows: TGTGCCAGCAGCTTAGATGGGGCCCAGGGCACTGAAGCTTTCTTT.

CDR3 sequence: CASSLGPRGGLDEQYF. The CDR3 DNA reads TGTGCCAGCAGCTTAGGCCCACGAGGGGGTTTGGACGAGCAGTACTTC. The gene calls are TRBV7-2 and TRBJ2-7, with D possibly being TRBD1 (6 bases). Per the germline V gene, CDR1 is SGHTA and CDR2 is FQGNSA. This CDR3 spans 16 amino acids. V dropped 1 base and J dropped 5 bases, with 18 bases sitting between them.

The chain couples TRBV2 to TRBJ1-5; 7 positions match TRBD1. The trim removed 6 bases at V and 6 bases at J, leaving 2 bases unmatched. The germline gives CDR1 SNHLY, CDR2 FYNNEI. This CDR3 spans 12 amino acids. CDR3 sequence (DNA): TGTGCCAGCAGGTCAGGGGGTCAGCCCCAGCATTTT. Its protein product is CASRSGGQPQHF.